Listed below are T cell receptor beta chains from one sample, sequenced in a study of T cell responses to AZD1222 COVID-19 vaccine. The method was immunoSEQ multiplex PCR; TCRdb's version includes in-frame clones alone and lacks a portion of them. The sample records roughly 140,000 clones, 85% to 95% being singletons. The sample was peripheral blood, taken 28 days after the second AZD1222 dose. These receptors were collected from an adult who received the AZD1222 COVID-19 vaccine. Both conserved end residues are part of each CDR3. D genes are given only for firm matches. Some rows have no size entry. The others give once, few or many, or a class for an expanded clone.

clone size	V gene	J gene	D gene	CDR3 DNA	CDR3 protein
.	TRBV3-1/TRBV3-2	TRBJ2-5	TRBD2	TGTGCCAGCAGCCAGGGCTTCGGGGGAGGGGAGACCCAGTACTTC	CASSQGFGGGETQYF
once	TRBV4-1	TRBJ2-2	.	TGCGCCAGCAGCCAAGATCCCAGTAACACCGGGGAGCTGTTTTTT	CASSQDPSNTGELFF
.	TRBV12-3/TRBV12-4	TRBJ2-5	.	TGTGCCAGCACCCCGACCACGGGAGAGACCCAGTACTTC	CASTPTTGETQYF
.	TRBV2	TRBJ2-2	.	TGTGCCAGCAGTGATGTTCCGGGTAACACCGGGGAGCTGTTTTTT	CASSDVPGNTGELFF
once	TRBV29-1	TRBJ1-2	TRBD1	TGCAGCGTTGAAGGAGGTTTAGGGGGCGTAGGCTATGGCTACACCTTC	CSVEGGLGGVGYGYTF
.	TRBV7-7	TRBJ2-2	.	TGTGCCAGCAGCTCAAAAGGTCTTTACACCGGGGAGCTGTTTTTT	CASSSKGLYTGELFF
.	TRBV2	TRBJ1-2	.	TGTGCCAGCACGAGCAGCGCTAACTATGGCTACACCTTC	CASTSSANYGYTF
.	TRBV5-4	TRBJ2-1	TRBD2	TGTGCCAGCAGCCTGGGGGCCGGGACTAGAGGCAATGAGCAGTTCTTC	CASSLGAGTRGNEQFF
once	TRBV6-5	TRBJ1-3	TRBD1	TGTGCCAGCAGTTACCAGGGGGCAATGGGAAACACCATATATTTT	CASSYQGAMGNTIYF
once	TRBV11-2	TRBJ1-1	TRBD1	TGTGCCAGCAGCTTAAGTCCTCCCGGACAGGCCCGGTGGGCTTTCTTT	CASSLSPPGQARWAFF
.	TRBV14	TRBJ1-4	TRBD1	TGTGCCAGCAGCCCCCGACAGGGGAATGAAAAACTGTTTTTT	CASSPRQGNEKLFF
.	TRBV7-2	TRBJ1-2	.	TGTGCCAGCAGCTTAGCGCCGGGTCCGGGTGGCTACACCTTC	CASSLAPGPGGYTF
.	TRBV4-3	TRBJ1-2	.	TGCGCCAGCAGCCAAGATTTTAGCTATGGCTACACCTTC	CASSQDFSYGYTF
.	TRBV30	TRBJ1-1	.	TGTGCCTGGAGTCTAGGTCAGCTGGTGAACACTGAAGCTTTCTTT	CAWSLGQLVNTEAFF
.	TRBV28	TRBJ1-2	.	TGTGCCAGCAGTTTTAGGGGATCCTATGGCTACACCTTC	CASSFRGSYGYTF
.	TRBV6-5	TRBJ1-4	.	TGTGCCAGCAGAGTAAAGCCGACAGGAAATGAAAAACTGTTTTTT	CASRVKPTGNEKLFF